The TCR beta chain under discussion was sequenced for a study of T cells in localized non-small cell lung cancer (TCRdb year 2020). With regard to the full study: Comparing tumors with uninvolved tumor-adjacent lungs, the study looked at the T cell repertoires of a few hundred patients with early-stage NSCLC. The cohort comprised approximately 240 treatment-naïve NSCLC patients with resected, localized lung tumors. The mean age of the NSCLC patients was around 65 years, with fewer than 150 men and 85 to 110 women.

TCR beta CDR3 regions were sequenced from DNA using the immunoSEQ Assay. The paper's data handling went like this. T cell density was computed as TCR beta template counts normalized to usable DNA estimated by amplifying housekeeping genes. Using the preseqR package, richness was estimated by extrapolating to 120,000 templates for tissue samples and 400,000 templates for PBMC samples. Clonality was taken to be one minus Pielou's evenness. Tissue-enriched TCRs were identified through differential abundance testing performed on productive amino-acid clonotypes, with a minimum total count of 5 and an alpha of 0.1. The Jaccard Index and the Morisita Overlap Index were used to quantify repertoire overlap between compartments. GLIPH grouped TCR beta CDR3s together with public tetramer-defined viral CDR3s, and a viral motif had to include at least three viral sequences and also show V-gene enrichment. TCRdb provides this immuneACCESS table in a form limited to in-frame rearrangements. Some clones are lacking; in checked studies, under half of them reflect an unresolved V gene, and why the rest are absent is not known. V, J and clone size were drawn from that table, and D and trimming were deduced from the DNA. The sample profile shows some 11,000 clones; approximately 48% of them were found once. The leading ten clones occupy more than 4% of the sample.

In the germline V gene, CDR1 corresponds to MGHRA and CDR2 to YSYEKL. The CDR3 covers 17 residues, taking in both the cysteine and the phenylalanine. Of the read, only the CDR3 DNA is kept; its 51 bases are in frame from base 1. This clone was detected only a few times. What this receptor recognizes is not known. One end of the junction varies from germline; a read error may be responsible. General findings and caveats noted by the study authors: Because the study design was exploratory, TCR variables were selected using unadjusted p-values without false-discovery rate correction. Of the top 100 tumor clones, a median of approximately 60 were detected in paired uninvolved adjacent lung; around 30 were also among that lung's top 100. Because multi-region tumor sequencing was not performed, intratumor heterogeneity could not be ruled out. Uninvolved tumor-adjacent lung showed the highest T cell clonality, higher than tumor, which suggests more focused antigenic responses in the uninvolved tumor-adjacent lung. Longer overall survival was associated with higher T cell density in blood, whereas shorter survival was associated with higher clonality in adjacent lung.

This clonotype was sampled from a woman between 35 and 75 years old with stage II squamous cell lung carcinoma. The starting material was lymph node tissue, obtained before any cancer treatment. The sequence is built from TRBV4-1 and TRBJ2-1; no D gene can be assigned with confidence. This receptor has the CDR3 CASSQDPMGGSYNEQFF. The DNA sequence follows: TGCGCCAGCAGCCAAGACCCAATGGGCGGCTCCTACAATGAGCAATTCTTC.